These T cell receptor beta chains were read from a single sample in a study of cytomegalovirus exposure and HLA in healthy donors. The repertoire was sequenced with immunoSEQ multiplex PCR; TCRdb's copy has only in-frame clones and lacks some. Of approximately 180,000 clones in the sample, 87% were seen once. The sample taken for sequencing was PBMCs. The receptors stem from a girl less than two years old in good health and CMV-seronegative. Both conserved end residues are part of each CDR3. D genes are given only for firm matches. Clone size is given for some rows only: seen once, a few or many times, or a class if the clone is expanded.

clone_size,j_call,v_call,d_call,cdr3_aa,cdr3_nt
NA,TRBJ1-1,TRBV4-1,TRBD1,CASSQDLKDREAFF,TGCGCCAGCAGCCAAGATTTGAAGGACAGGGAAGCTTTCTTT
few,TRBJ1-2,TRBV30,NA,CAWRDSRDTF,TGTGCCTGGAGGGACAGTCGGGACACCTTC
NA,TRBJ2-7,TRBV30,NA,CAWSVDSSYEQYF,TGTGCCTGGAGTGTCGACAGTTCTTACGAGCAGTACTTC
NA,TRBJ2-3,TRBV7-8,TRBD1,CASTSGTGTDTQYF,TGTGCCAGCACCTCCGGGACAGGGACAGATACGCAGTATTTT
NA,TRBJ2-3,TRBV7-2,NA,CASSLAVTDTQYF,TGTGCCAGCAGCTTAGCCGTCACAGATACGCAGTATTTT
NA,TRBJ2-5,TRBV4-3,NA,CASSHQIRETQYF,TGCGCCAGCAGCCACCAAATCCGGGAGACCCAGTACTTC
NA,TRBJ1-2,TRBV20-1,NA,CSVLGGYGYTF,TGCAGTGTTCTGGGAGGGTATGGCTACACCTTC
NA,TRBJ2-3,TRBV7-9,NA,CASSPIADTQYF,TGTGCCAGCAGCCCGATAGCAGATACGCAGTATTTT
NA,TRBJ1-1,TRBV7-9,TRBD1,CSSSLSQGVPEAFF,TGTTCCAGCAGCTTATCCCAGGGGGTCCCTGAAGCTTTCTTT
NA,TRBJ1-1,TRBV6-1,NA,CASSPDRSGAFF,TGTGCCAGCAGTCCTGACAGGTCGGGAGCTTTCTTT
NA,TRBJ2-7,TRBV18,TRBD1,CASSHRGSYEQYF,TGTGCCAGCTCGCACAGGGGCTCCTACGAGCAGTACTTC
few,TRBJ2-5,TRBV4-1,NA,CASSQDRGPRETQYF,TGCGCCAGCAGCCAAGATCGGGGTCCGCGGGAGACCCAGTACTTC
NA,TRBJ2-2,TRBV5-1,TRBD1,CASRPGTANTGELFF,TGCGCCAGCAGACCCGGGACAGCGAACACCGGGGAGCTGTTTTTT
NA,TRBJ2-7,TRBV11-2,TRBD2,CASSLGLAGNYEQYF,TGTGCCAGCAGCTTAGGACTAGCGGGGAACTACGAGCAGTACTTC
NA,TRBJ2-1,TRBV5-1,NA,CASSLAGMSYNEQFF,TGCGCCAGCAGCTTGGCCGGGATGTCCTACAATGAGCAGTTCTTC
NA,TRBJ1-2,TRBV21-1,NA,CASSKPGSRTNYGYTF,TGTGCCAGCAGCAAACCGGGGAGCCGAACTAACTATGGCTACACCTTC
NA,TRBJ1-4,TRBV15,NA,CATSTRPDSNEKLFF,TGTGCCACCAGCACCAGGCCTGATTCTAATGAAAAACTGTTTTTT
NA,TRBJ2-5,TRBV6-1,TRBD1,CASSGQGPETQYF,TGTGCCAGCAGTGGACAGGGCCCAGAGACCCAGTACTTC
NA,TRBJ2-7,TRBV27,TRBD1,CASSLSFRGHEQYF,TGTGCCAGCAGTTTATCGTTCAGGGGGCACGAGCAGTACTTC
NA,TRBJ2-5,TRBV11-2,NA,CASSLGRGGETQYF,TGTGCCAGCAGCTTAGGCCGGGGTGGGGAGACCCAGTACTTC
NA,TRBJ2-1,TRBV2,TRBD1,CASSEGQGAYNEQFF,TGTGCCAGCAGTGAGGGACAGGGGGCCTACAATGAGCAGTTCTTC
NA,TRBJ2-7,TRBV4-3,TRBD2,CASSQDLMGRLAGGVSYEQYF,TGCGCCAGCAGCCAAGATCTGATGGGGAGACTAGCGGGAGGAGTCTCCTACGAGCAGTACTTC
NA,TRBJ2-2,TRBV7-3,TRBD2,CASSLTSGGVTGELFF,TGTGCCAGCAGCTTGACCAGCGGGGGGGTCACCGGGGAGCTGTTTTTT
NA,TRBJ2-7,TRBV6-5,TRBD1,CASSYSGQGNYEQYF,TGTGCCAGCAGTTACTCGGGACAGGGGAATTACGAGCAGTACTTC
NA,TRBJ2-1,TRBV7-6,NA,CASSLRGNSYNEQFF,TGTGCCAGCAGCTTACGAGGGAATTCTTACAATGAGCAGTTCTTC
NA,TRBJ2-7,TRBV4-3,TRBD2,CASSQDASGKTYEQYF,TGCGCCAGCAGCCAAGATGCTAGCGGGAAAACCTACGAGCAGTACTTC